Listed below are T cell receptor beta chains from one sample, sequenced in a study of T cells in Graves' hyperthyroidism and ophthalmopathy. In TCRdb, the multiplex PCR reads were re-called with MiXCR into one record per CDR3 protein. The sample holds 650,000 to 850,000 distinct CDR3 sequences; approximately 18% are singletons and the top ten take around 15%. Sequencing input: blood. These receptors all come from a woman aged 45-59 years with Graves' hyperthyroidism that later progressed to Graves' ophthalmopathy. Both conserved end residues are part of each CDR3. D genes are given only for firm matches. Clone sizes are given selectively: once, few, many, or a class where the clone is expanded.

>15|TRBV3-1|-|TRBJ1-5|once
CASSQDMVGNQPQHF
TGTGCCAGCAGCCAAGATATGGTAGGCAATCAGCCCCAGCATTTT
>16|TRBV6-1|-|TRBJ1-3|-
CASSFPSGNSGNTIYF
TGTGCCAGCAGTTTCCCCTCGGGAAACTCTGGAAACACCATATATTTT
>17|TRBV20-1|-|TRBJ1-2|-
CSARDPRGGAPSYGYTF
TGCAGTGCTAGAGACCCAAGAGGAGGGGCCCCTTCCTATGGCTACACCTTC
>16|TRBV6-1|TRBD2|TRBJ2-5|many
CASSYLASGVVETQYF
TGTGCCAGCAGTTATCTGGCTAGCGGGGTGGTGGAGACCCAGTACTTC
>15|TRBV27|-|TRBJ2-7|few
CASSTKGGSSYEQYF
TGTGCCAGCAGTACAAAGGGGGGGAGCTCCTACGAGCAGTACTTC
>15|TRBV2|TRBD2|TRBJ2-5|many
CASIRGGGGQETQYF
TGTGCCAGCATCAGAGGCGGGGGGGGGCAAGAGACCCAGTACTTC
>15|TRBV3-1|-|TRBJ1-5|many
CASSQEPGRYQPQHF
TGTGCCAGCAGCCAAGAACCGGGTCGCTATCAGCCCCAGCATTTT
>16|TRBV18|-|TRBJ1-2|many
CASSRRQDPANYGYTF
TGTGCCAGCTCACGCCGACAGGACCCAGCTAACTATGGCTACACCTTC
>15|TRBV7-9|TRBD1|TRBJ2-1|-
CASSSGPGGQNEQFF
TGTGCCAGCAGCTCAGGGCCAGGGGGCCAGAATGAGCAGTTCTTC
>17|TRBV5-6|TRBD1|TRBJ1-1|few
CTSSLTGGRVMNTEAFF
TGTACCAGCAGCTTGACAGGGGGCAGGGTCATGAACACTGAAGCTTTCTTT
>15|TRBV3-1|TRBD1|TRBJ1-1|-
CASSARQGVSTEAFF
TGTGCCAGCAGCGCCCGACAGGGGGTGAGCACTGAAGCTTTCTTT
>13|TRBV6-1|-|TRBJ2-1|few
CATQRHSNNEQFF
TGTGCCACCCAAAGACACTCGAACAATGAGCAGTTCTTC
>15|TRBV7-8|-|TRBJ1-1|many
CASSSSSFMNTEAFF
TGTGCCAGCAGCTCAAGTAGTTTTATGAACACTGAAGCTTTCTTT
>17|TRBV12-3/TRBV12-4|TRBD2|TRBJ2-1|many
CASRALAGGRSYNEQFF
TGTGCCAGCAGGGCACTAGCGGGGGGGCGTTCCTACAATGAGCAGTTCTTC
>19|TRBV12-3/TRBV12-4|TRBD2|TRBJ2-3|many
CASSPGTSGGSGGTDTQYF
TGTGCCAGCAGTCCCGGGACTAGCGGGGGGAGCGGGGGCACAGATACGCAGTATTTT
>17|TRBV12-3/TRBV12-4|TRBD2|TRBJ2-1|-
CASSLVPSGGYYNEQFF
TGTGCCAGCAGCTTAGTTCCTAGCGGGGGGTACTACAATGAGCAGTTCTTC
>14|TRBV20-1|TRBD1|TRBJ2-5|-
CSARGWTGQQTQYF
TGCAGTGCTAGGGGATGGACAGGGCAACAGACCCAGTACTTC
>14|TRBV12-3/TRBV12-4|TRBD1|TRBJ2-7|-
CASRWTGDSYEQYF
TGTGCCAGCAGGTGGACAGGGGACTCCTACGAGCAGTACTTC
>13|TRBV7-8|-|TRBJ1-5|many
CASSLGGAAPQHF
TGTGCCAGCAGCTTAGGCGGGGCTGCGCCCCAGCATTTT
>16|TRBV7-9|-|TRBJ2-3|-
CASSTLQAKGTDTQYF
TGTGCCAGCAGCACGTTACAGGCGAAGGGCACAGATACGCAGTATTTT
>16|TRBV5-1|-|TRBJ1-2|many
CASSLSGASENYGYTF
TGCGCCAGCAGCTTGAGTGGGGCCAGCGAGAACTATGGCTACACCTTC
>13|TRBV20-1|TRBD2|TRBJ2-7|-
CSARGQRGNEQYF
TGCAGTGCTAGAGGCCAGCGGGGTAACGAGCAGTACTTC
>12|TRBV20-1|TRBD1|TRBJ1-5|few
CSTGQGYQPQHF
TGCAGTACCGGACAGGGGTATCAGCCCCAGCATTTT
>13|TRBV20-1|TRBD1|TRBJ2-7|many
CSARTGADYEQYF
TGCAGTGCAAGGACAGGCGCCGACTACGAGCAGTACTTC
>11|TRBV12-3/TRBV12-4|-|TRBJ2-7|few
CASSDVYEQYF
TGTGCCAGCAGTGACGTATACGAGCAGTACTTC
>13|TRBV6-2/TRBV6-3|TRBD1|TRBJ2-7|few
CASRPSTGDEQYF
TGTGCCAGCCGACCCTCGACAGGGGACGAGCAGTACTTC
>15|TRBV5-1|-|TRBJ1-1|many
CASSLTRGQNTEAFF
TGCGCCAGCAGCTTGACGAGGGGCCAGAACACTGAAGCTTTCTTT
>15|TRBV20-1|-|TRBJ2-5|many
CSASRPDQLGETQYF
TGCAGTGCTTCAAGACCGGACCAGTTAGGGGAGACCCAGTACTTC
>15|TRBV11-2|TRBD2|TRBJ2-5|-
CASTGVAGVLETQYF
TGTGCCAGCACAGGGGTAGCGGGGGTCCTAGAGACCCAGTACTTC